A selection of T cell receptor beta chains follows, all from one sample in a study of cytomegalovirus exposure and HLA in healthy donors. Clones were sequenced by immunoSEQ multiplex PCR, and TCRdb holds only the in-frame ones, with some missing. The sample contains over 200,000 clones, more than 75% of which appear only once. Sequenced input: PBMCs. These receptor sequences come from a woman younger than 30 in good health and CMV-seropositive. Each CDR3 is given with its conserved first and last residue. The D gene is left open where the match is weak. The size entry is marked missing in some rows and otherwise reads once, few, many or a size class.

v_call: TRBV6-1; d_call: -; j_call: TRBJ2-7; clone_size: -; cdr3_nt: TGTGCCGTACTACAATACGAGCAGTACTTC; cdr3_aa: CAVLQYEQYF
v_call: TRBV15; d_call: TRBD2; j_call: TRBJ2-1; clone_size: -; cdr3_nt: TGTGCCACCAGCAGGGGTAGCGGGATCGATGAGCAGTTCTTC; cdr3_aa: CATSRGSGIDEQFF
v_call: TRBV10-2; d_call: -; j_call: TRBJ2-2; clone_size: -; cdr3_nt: TGCGCCAGCAGTCAGACCGGGGAGCTGTTTTTT; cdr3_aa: CASSQTGELFF
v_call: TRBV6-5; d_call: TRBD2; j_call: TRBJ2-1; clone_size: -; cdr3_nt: TGTGCCAGCACCCGGGAGGGGAGGTACAATGAGCAGTTCTTC; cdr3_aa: CASTREGRYNEQFF
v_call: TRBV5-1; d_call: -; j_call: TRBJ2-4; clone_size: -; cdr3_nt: TGCGCCAGCAGCCCGTTTGCCCGGGGAGGACTAGCCAAAAACATTCAGTACTTC; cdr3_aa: CASSPFARGGLAKNIQYF
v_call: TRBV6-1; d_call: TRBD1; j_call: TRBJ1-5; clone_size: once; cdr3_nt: TGTGCCAGCAGTGAATGGGGACAGCCGTCCTATCAGCCCCAGCATTTT; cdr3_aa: CASSEWGQPSYQPQHF
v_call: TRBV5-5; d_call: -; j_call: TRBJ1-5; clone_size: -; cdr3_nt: TGTGCCAGCAGTCCAGTTACTAGCAATCAGCCCCAGCATTTT; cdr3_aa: CASSPVTSNQPQHF
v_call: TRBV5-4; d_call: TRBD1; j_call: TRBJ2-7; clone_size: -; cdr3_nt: TGTGCCAGCAGCTTGCCTCCGGGACAGGGGACCTACGAGCAGTACTTC; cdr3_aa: CASSLPPGQGTYEQYF
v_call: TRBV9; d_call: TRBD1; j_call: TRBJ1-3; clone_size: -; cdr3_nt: TGTGCCAGCAGCGTAGAGGGGGGCCAGGGGGCAGCTGGAAACACCATATATTTT; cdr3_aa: CASSVEGGQGAAGNTIYF
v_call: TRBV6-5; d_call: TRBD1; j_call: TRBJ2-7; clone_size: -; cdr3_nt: TGTGCCAGCAGGGGGACAGGGAAGTACGAGCAGTACTTC; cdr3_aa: CASRGTGKYEQYF
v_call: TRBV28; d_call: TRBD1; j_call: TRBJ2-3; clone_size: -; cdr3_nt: TGTGCCAGCAGTTTTGGCCTCGGGGACAGGGGGTCATATTTT; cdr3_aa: CASSFGLGDRGSYF
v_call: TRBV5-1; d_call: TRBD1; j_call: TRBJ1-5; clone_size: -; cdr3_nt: TGCGCCAGCAGCACGGGACAGAGCAATCAGCCCCAGCATTTT; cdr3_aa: CASSTGQSNQPQHF
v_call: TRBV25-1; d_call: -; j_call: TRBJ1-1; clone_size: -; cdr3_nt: TGTGCCAGCAGTTCCCCACCTCGGGAGTCGAACACTGAAGCTTTCTTT; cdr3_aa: CASSSPPRESNTEAFF
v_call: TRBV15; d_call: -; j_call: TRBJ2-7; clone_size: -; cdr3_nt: TGTGCCACCAGCAGCGACAGTTTCTACGAGCAGTACTTC; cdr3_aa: CATSSDSFYEQYF
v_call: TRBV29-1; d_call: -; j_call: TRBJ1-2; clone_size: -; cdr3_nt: TGCAGCGTTGAATCTCGGTTCGGGGATCACTATGGCTACACCTTC; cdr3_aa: CSVESRFGDHYGYTF
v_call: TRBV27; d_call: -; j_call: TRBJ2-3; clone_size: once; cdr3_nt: TGTGCCAGCAGTTGGTCAGGGAGGAGCGGCACAGATACGCAGTATTTT; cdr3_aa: CASSWSGRSGTDTQYF
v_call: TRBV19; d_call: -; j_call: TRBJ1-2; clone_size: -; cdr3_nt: TGTGCCAGTAGTCCCCTAAAGAACTATGGCTACACCTTC; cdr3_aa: CASSPLKNYGYTF
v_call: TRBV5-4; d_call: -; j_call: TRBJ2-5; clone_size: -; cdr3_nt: TGTGCCAGCAGCGGAGGGGTAGAGACCCAGTACTTC; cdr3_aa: CASSGGVETQYF
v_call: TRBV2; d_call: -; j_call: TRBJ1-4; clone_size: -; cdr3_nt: TGTGCCAGCAGTCTTCCGTTGGGCCATGAAAAACTGTTTTTT; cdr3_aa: CASSLPLGHEKLFF
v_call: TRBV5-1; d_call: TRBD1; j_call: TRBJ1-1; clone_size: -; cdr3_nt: TGCGCCAGCAGCTTGGCCAGGCAGGGGGGCACTGAAGCTTTCTTT; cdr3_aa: CASSLARQGGTEAFF